This T cell receptor beta chain is from a study of T cells after yellow fever vaccination. Study overall: Each low-cell-number fraction was prepared by means of SMART-Seq v4 Ultra Low Input. The study, taken as a whole, reports: At 95% to 97% for CD4 and about 91% for CD8, most primary-vaccination clones showed up again after the booster. The secondary response was weaker but peaked faster, day 5 versus 15.

Note on this clonotype: The target antigen is unknown.

TCRdb fed the 5' RACE reads into MiXCR, producing one record per CDR3 protein. The sample yields around 350,000 distinct CDR3 sequences, 11% seen once. This CDR3 comprises 15 residues. Per germline, CDR1 LGHNA and CDR2 YSLEER. V gave up 3 bases and J gave up 0 bases, with 11 bases separating them. The chain joins TRBV4-3 to TRBJ1-1; TRBD1 is a possible D gene (5 bases). This TCR derives from a man between 18 and 29 years old who received the YFV17D yellow fever vaccine. The specimen comprised PBMCs, sampled on the day of the first yellow fever vaccination. The CDR3 loop reads CASSQMTEMNTEAFF. The CDR3, as DNA: TGCGCCAGCAGCCAGATGACAGAGATGAACACTGAAGCTTTCTTT.